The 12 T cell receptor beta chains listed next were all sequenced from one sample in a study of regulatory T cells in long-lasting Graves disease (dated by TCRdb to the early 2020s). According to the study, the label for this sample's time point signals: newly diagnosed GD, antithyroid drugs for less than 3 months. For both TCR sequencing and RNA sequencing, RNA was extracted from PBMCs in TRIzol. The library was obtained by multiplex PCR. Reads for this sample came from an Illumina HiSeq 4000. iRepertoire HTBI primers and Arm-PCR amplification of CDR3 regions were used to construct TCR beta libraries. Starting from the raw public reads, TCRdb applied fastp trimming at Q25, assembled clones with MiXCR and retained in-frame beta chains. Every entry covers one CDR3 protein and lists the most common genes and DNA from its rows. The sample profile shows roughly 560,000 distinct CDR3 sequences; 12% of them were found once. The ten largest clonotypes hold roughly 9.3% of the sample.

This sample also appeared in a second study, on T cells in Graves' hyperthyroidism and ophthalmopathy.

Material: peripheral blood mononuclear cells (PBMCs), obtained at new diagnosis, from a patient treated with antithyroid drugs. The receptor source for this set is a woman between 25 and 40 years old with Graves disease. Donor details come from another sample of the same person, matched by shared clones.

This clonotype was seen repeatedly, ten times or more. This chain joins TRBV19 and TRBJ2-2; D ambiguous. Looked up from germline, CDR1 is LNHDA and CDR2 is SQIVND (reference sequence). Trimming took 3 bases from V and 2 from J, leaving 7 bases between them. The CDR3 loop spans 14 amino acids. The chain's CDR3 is CASSMWGNTGELFF. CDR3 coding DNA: TGTGCCAGTAGTATGTGGGGTAACACCGGGGAGCTGTTTTTT.

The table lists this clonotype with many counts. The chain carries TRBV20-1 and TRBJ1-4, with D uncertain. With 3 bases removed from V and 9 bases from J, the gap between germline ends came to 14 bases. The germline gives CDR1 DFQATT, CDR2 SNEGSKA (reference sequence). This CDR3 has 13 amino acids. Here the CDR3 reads CSARDQTSQKLFF. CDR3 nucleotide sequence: TGCAGTGCTAGGGACCAAACAAGTCAAAAACTGTTTTTT.

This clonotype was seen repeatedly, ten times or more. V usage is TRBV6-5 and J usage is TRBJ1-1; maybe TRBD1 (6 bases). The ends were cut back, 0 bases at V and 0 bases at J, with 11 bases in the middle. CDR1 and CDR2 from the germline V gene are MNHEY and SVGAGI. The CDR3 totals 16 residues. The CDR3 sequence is CASSYSRRGMNTEAFF. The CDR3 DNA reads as TGTGCCAGCAGTTACTCGAGAAGGGGGATGAACACTGAAGCTTTCTTT.

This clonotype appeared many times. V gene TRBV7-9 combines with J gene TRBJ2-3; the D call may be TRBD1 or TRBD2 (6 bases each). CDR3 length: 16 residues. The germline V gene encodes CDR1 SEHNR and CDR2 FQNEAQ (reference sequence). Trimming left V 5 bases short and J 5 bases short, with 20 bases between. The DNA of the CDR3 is TGTGCCAGCAGCCCCGTGGGGGGCGAGGAAAGAGATACGCAGTATTTT. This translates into CASSPVGGEERDTQYF.

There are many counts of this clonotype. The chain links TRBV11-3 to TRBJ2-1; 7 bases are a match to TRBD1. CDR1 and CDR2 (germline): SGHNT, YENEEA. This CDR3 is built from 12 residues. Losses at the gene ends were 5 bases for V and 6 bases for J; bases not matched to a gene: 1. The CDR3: CASSRDSNEQFF. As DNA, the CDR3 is TGTGCCAGCAGCCGGGACAGCAATGAGCAGTTCTTC.

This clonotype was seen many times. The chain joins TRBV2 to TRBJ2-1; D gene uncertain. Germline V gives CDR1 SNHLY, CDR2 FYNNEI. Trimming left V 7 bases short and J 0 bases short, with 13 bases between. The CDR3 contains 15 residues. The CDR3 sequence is CASIPTRSSYNEQFF. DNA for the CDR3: TGTGCCAGCATTCCGACCCGAAGCTCCTACAATGAGCAGTTCTTC. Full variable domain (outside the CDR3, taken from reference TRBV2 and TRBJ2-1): EPEVTQTPSHQVTQMGQEVILRCVPISNHLYFYWYRQILGQKVEFLVSFYNNEISEKSEIFDDQFSVERPDGSNFTLKIRSTKLEDSAMYFCASIPTRSSYNEQFFGPGTRLTVL.

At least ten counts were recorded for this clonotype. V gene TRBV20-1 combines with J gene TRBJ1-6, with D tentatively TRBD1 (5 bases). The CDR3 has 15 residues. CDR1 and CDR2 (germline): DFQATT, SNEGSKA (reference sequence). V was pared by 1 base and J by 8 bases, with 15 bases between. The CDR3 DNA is TGCAGTGCTAGAGCCCGAGGGGTCATCGATTCACCCCTCCACTTT. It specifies CSARARGVIDSPLHF.

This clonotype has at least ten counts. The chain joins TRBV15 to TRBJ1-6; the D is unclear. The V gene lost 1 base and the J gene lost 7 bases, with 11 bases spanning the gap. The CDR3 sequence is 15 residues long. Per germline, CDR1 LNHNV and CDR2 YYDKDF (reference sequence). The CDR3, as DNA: TGTGCCACCAGCAGAGGCCAGGTCCTAAATTCACCCCTCCACTTT. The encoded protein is CATSRGQVLNSPLHF. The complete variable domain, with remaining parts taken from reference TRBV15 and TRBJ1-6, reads DAMVIQNPRYQVTQFGKPVTLSCSQTLNHNVMYWYQQKSSQAPKLLFHYYDKDFNNEADTPDNFQSRRPNTSFCFLDIRSPGLGDTAMYLCATSRGQVLNSPLHFGNGTRLTVT.

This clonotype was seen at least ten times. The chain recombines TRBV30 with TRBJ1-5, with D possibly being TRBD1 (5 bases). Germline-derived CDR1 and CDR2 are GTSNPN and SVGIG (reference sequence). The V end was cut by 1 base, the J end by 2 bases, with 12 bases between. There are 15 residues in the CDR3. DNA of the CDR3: TGTGCCTGGAGTGGACTAGGGGAGGGCAATCAGCCCCAGCATTTT. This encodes CAWSGLGEGNQPQHF.

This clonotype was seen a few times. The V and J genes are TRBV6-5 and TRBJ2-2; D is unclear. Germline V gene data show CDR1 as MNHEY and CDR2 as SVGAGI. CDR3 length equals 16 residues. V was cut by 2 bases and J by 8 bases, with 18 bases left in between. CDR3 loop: CASSYRLGIIQGELFF. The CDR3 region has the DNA TGTGCCAGCAGTTACCGGCTAGGGATTATTCAGGGGGAGCTGTTTTTT.

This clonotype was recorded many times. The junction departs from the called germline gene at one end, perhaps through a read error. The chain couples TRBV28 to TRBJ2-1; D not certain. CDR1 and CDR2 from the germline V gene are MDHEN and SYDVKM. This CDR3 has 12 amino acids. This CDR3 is CASSLSYNEQFF. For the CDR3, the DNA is TGTGCCAGCAGCTTATCCTACAATGAGCAGTTCTTC.

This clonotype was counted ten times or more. The CDR3 here is CASSLGGLAQSSYEQYF. The CDR3 coding sequence is TGTGCCAGCAGCTTAGGAGGACTAGCGCAGAGCTCCTACGAGCAGTACTTC. The chain carries TRBV11-2 and TRBJ2-7; 9 nucleotides line up with TRBD2. J gave up 0 bases and V 1 base, and 7 bases lay outside the gene matches. The CDR3 length is 17 residues. The germline CDR1 and CDR2 sequences are SGHAT and FQNNGV. The full variable domain, completed using reference TRBV11-2 and TRBJ2-7, is EAGVAQSPRYKIIEKRQSVAFWCNPISGHATLYWYQQILGQGPKLLIQFQNNGVVDDSQLPKDRFSAERLKGVDSTLKIQPAKLEDSAVYLCASSLGGLAQSSYEQYFGPGTRLTVT.